This TCR beta chain was captured in a study of cytomegalovirus exposure and HLA in healthy donors. Though nominally healthy at sampling, donors likely had unrecorded immune exposures. Primers for the PCR totalled 60 Vbeta and 13 Jbeta. The assay was immunoSEQ multiplex PCR, and TCRdb's table has in-frame clones only and misses some. Of more than 90,000 clones listed, about 70% are singletons. This CDR3 spans 15 amino acids. Per germline, CDR1 MNHNS and CDR2 SASEGT. V lost 6 bases to trimming and J lost 4 bases; unmatched junction nucleotides: 8. This clonotype was sampled from a woman aged 25 to 39 in good health and CMV-seronegative. Sequencing was done on a sample of PBMCs. The chain is built from TRBV6-1 and TRBJ1-2; 10 bases agree with TRBD1. In DNA, the CDR3 is TGTGCCAGCAGGGCCGGGACAGGGGATGGCTATGGCTACACCTTC. Translation gives CASRAGTGDGYGYTF.